This T cell receptor (beta chain) was sequenced in a study of T cell changes during pregnancy in multiple sclerosis. Trimming removed 2 bases at V and 0 bases at J, with 20 bases between. CDR1 is SGHDN and CDR2 is FVKESK in the germline V gene. The CDR3 loop spans 19 amino acids. The method was immunoSEQ multiplex PCR; TCRdb's version includes in-frame clones alone and lacks a portion of them. The data contain approximately 100,000 clones, almost 95% of them singletons. This chain uses TRBV14 with TRBJ2-1; D might be TRBD2 (6 bases). Sequenced here: peripheral blood, sampled before pregnancy. The origin of this receptor is a female donor with multiple sclerosis, enrolled in a pregnancy study. DNA for the CDR3: TGTGCCAGCAGCCAATACAATCTAACTAGCTGGAGCTCCTACAATGAGCAGTTCTTC. Its protein is CASSQYNLTSWSSYNEQFF.